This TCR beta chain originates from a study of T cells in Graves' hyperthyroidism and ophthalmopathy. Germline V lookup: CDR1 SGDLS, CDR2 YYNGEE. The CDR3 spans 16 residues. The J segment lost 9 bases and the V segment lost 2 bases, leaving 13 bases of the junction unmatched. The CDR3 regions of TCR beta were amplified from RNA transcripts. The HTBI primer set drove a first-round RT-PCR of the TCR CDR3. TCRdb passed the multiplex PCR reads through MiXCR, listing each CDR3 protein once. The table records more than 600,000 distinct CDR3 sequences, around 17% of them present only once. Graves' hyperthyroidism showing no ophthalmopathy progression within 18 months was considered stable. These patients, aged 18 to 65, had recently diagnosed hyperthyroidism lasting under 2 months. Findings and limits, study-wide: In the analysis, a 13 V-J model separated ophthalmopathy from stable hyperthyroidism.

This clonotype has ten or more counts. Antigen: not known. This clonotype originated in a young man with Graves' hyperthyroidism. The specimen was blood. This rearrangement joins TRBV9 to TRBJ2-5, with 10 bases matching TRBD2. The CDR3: CASSVEGLASPVAQYF. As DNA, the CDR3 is TGTGCCAGCAGCGTGGAGGGACTAGCGAGCCCTGTGGCCCAGTACTTC.